A selection of T cell receptor beta chains follows, all from one sample in a study of T cells in Graves' hyperthyroidism and ophthalmopathy. TCRdb ran MiXCR on the multiplex PCR reads and lists one entry per CDR3 protein. The sample shows 500,000 to 700,000 distinct CDR3 sequences, 16% of them seen only once. The sample taken for sequencing was blood. All receptors derive from a woman aged 18-29 years with Graves' hyperthyroidism. The CDR3 runs from the conserved cysteine through the conserved F or W. D genes are given only for firm matches. Expanded clones are given a class, and other clones once, few, many or no size at all.

CDR3 DNA	CDR3 protein	D gene	V gene	J gene	clone size
TGTGCCTGGAGTGCCCCGGGAGGGCCCGATACGCAGTATTTT	CAWSAPGGPDTQYF	TRBD2	TRBV30	TRBJ2-3	many
TGTGCCAGCAGCCCGGGACAGGGGACCTATAATTCACCCCTCCACTTT	CASSPGQGTYNSPLHF	TRBD1	TRBV13	TRBJ1-6	.
TGTGCCAGCGGGCGGGGGGGAAAGGGCACTGAAGCTTTCTTT	CASGRGGKGTEAFF	.	TRBV7-6	TRBJ1-1	.
TGTGCCAGCAGTTACGGAAAGACCCAGTACTTC	CASSYGKTQYF	.	TRBV6-1	TRBJ2-5	.
TGCGCCAGCAGTGACGGGTTACGGGGAGATACGCAGTATTTT	CASSDGLRGDTQYF	.	TRBV10-1	TRBJ2-3	.
TGCAGTGCTAGTGACGGGAGCTCCTACAATGAGCAGTTCTTC	CSASDGSSYNEQFF	.	TRBV20-1	TRBJ2-1	.
TGTGCCACCAGTGACCTTAGCGGCAACTACAATGAGCAGTTCTTC	CATSDLSGNYNEQFF	.	TRBV24-1	TRBJ2-1	.
TGTGCCAGCAGTATCCCCCGGCGGGAGCAGTACTTC	CASSIPRREQYF	.	TRBV2	TRBJ2-7	many
TGTGCCAGTTGGACGGCGAATGCGGCCCAGTACTTC	CASWTANAAQYF	.	TRBV28	TRBJ2-5	.
TGTGCCAGCAGTTACTTTGGATCCGCGTACAGTTCTAACTATGGCTACACCTTC	CASSYFGSAYSSNYGYTF	.	TRBV6-5	TRBJ1-2	many
TGTGCCAGCAGCCAAGTTTCTGTCCCAGCTGATACGCAGTATTTT	CASSQVSVPADTQYF	.	TRBV4-2	TRBJ2-3	few
TGTGCCAGCAGTGCCGGTTGGCTCTTCTCCACAGATACGCAGTATTTT	CASSAGWLFSTDTQYF	.	TRBV6-2/TRBV6-3	TRBJ2-3	few
TGCAGTGCTAGAGATCAGGGCTCGAATCAGCCCCAGCATTTT	CSARDQGSNQPQHF	.	TRBV20-1	TRBJ1-5	many
TGTGCCAGCAGCTTCGGACAGACCTCTGGAAACACCATATATTTT	CASSFGQTSGNTIYF	.	TRBV7-2	TRBJ1-3	many
TGTGCCAGCAGCCCCATGGGACAGTTTAATTCACCCCTCCACTTT	CASSPMGQFNSPLHF	TRBD1	TRBV7-9	TRBJ1-6	few
TGTGCCACCAGCAGATCCGGGCGCGCAAATGAGCAGTTCTTC	CATSRSGRANEQFF	.	TRBV15	TRBJ2-1	many
TGTGCCAGCACCGCGACAGGGAACTATGGCTACACCTTC	CASTATGNYGYTF	TRBD1	TRBV12-3/TRBV12-4	TRBJ1-2	many